The 17 T cell receptor beta chains below come from one sample, sequenced in a study of blood T cell repertoires in COVID-19. The method was immunoSEQ multiplex PCR; TCRdb's version includes in-frame clones alone and lacks a portion of them. The top ten clones hold around 1.5% of a sample with under 450,000 clones, about 89% of them seen once. Input material: peripheral blood. The receptors come from a woman aged 40 to 50 with COVID-19, enrolled during active disease.

The rearrangement joins TRBV4-3 to TRBJ2-7; a possible D gene is TRBD1 (6 bases). This CDR3 comprises 13 residues. Trimming pared 4 bases from V and 4 bases from J, leaving 11 bases between. Germline V gene data show CDR1 as LGHNA and CDR2 as YSLEER. The CDR3 DNA is TGCGCCAGCAGCCGTCGAGGGGGATACGAGCAGTACTTC. Amino acid sequence: CASSRRGGYEQYF.

The rearrangement joins TRBV7-2 to TRBJ2-2; tentatively, D is TRBD1 (6 bases). V lost 9 bases and J lost 7, with 15 bases in between. CDR3 size: 13 residues. In germline, CDR1 is SGHTA, CDR2 FQGNSA. The CDR3 is CARTYRVGGELFF. CDR3 nucleotides: TGTGCCAGGACTTACAGGGTGGGCGGGGAGCTGTTTTTT.

Details on this clone: Distinct nucleotide sequences in the sample also encode this CDR3. In DNA form, the CDR3 reads TGCGCCAGCAGCCTCCGGGACAGGGATACGCAGTATTTT. Its protein is CASSLRDRDTQYF. This rearrangement joins TRBV5-1 to TRBJ2-3, with 8 bases matching TRBD1. Germline V gene data show CDR1 as SGHRS and CDR2 as YFSETQ. This CDR3 comprises 13 residues. The V and J ends lost 4 bases and 6 bases, in that order; junction bases with no gene match: 4.

The gene calls are TRBV29-1 and TRBJ2-5; the D gene is possibly TRBD2 (5 bases). This CDR3 comprises 12 residues. Germline lookup yields CDR1 SQVTM and CDR2 ANQGSEA. CDR3 DNA sequence: TGCAGTGCCGGGGTAATCCAAGAGACCCAGTACTTC. It translates to CSAGVIQETQYF.

The table lists this clone with a count of one. The rearrangement links TRBV30 to TRBJ1-1; D gene unclear. The CDR3 contains 14 residues. Per germline, CDR1 GTSNPN and CDR2 SVGIG (reference sequence). Trimming removed 1 base from V and 8 bases from J, with 17 bases in between. In DNA form, the CDR3 reads TGTGCCTGGAGTGCCCAGACACCTACAGTAGAAGCTTTCTTT. Translating gives CAWSAQTPTVEAFF.

The chain recombines TRBV2 with TRBJ2-2; TRBD1 matches at 10 bases. This CDR3 has 16 residues. CDR1 SNHLY and CDR2 FYNNEI come from the germline V gene. The ends lost 4 bases at V and 5 bases at J; junction bases unmatched: 7. In DNA, the CDR3 is TGTGCCAGCAGTGTGGGACAGGGGCCGGGAACCGGGGAGCTGTTTTTT. It is translated as CASSVGQGPGTGELFF.

The chain recombines TRBV7-3 with TRBJ2-1, with 11 bases fitting TRBD2. The junction had 0 bases not matched to a gene; V was cut back by 0 bases and J by 2 bases. Germline V gene data show CDR1 as SGHTA and CDR2 as FQGTGA. The CDR3 is made up of 16 amino acids. The CDR3 region is CASSLTSGRAYNEQFF. CDR3 nucleotide sequence: TGTGCCAGCAGCTTAACTAGCGGGAGGGCCTACAATGAGCAGTTCTTC.

This clone was observed once. V is TRBV18 and J is TRBJ2-7, with no clear D. The germline V gene encodes CDR1 KGHSH and CDR2 LQKENI. Trimming took 6 bases from V and 6 from J, leaving 18 bases between them. This CDR3 comprises 14 residues. The CDR3 loop reads CASSPRQAALEQYF. CDR3 DNA: TGTGCCAGCTCCCCCAGGCAGGCTGCACTCGAGCAGTACTTC.

The CDR3 is CASTLGQGLTEAFF. The CDR3 region has the DNA TGTGCCAGCACCCTGGGCCAGGGGCTCACTGAAGCTTTCTTT. The V call is TRBV6-6, the J call TRBJ1-1, with D tentatively TRBD1 (6 bases). Germline V lookup: CDR1 MNHNY, CDR2 SVGAGI (reference sequence). V was clipped by 7 bases and J by 4 bases, with 16 bases between them. This CDR3 is built from 14 residues.

The genes are TRBV19 and TRBJ2-3; perhaps TRBD2 as D (6 bases). The CDR3 runs to 14 residues. Germline CDR1 is LNHDA and CDR2 is SQIVND (reference sequence). Trimming removed 5 bases from V and 3 bases from J, with 12 bases in between. The CDR3 DNA reads as TGTGCCAGTAGTTCGGGACTTCTAACAGATACGCAGTATTTT. Residues: CASSSGLLTDTQYF.

The rearrangement joins TRBV27 to TRBJ1-1; tentative D call: TRBD1 (6 bases). V gave up 4 bases and J gave up 7 bases, with 19 bases separating them. CDR1 is MNHEY, CDR2 SMNVEV, per germline (reference sequence). The CDR3 has 15 amino acids. CDR3: CASSSPAQGRSEAFF. CDR3 sequence (DNA): TGTGCCAGCAGTTCCCCGGCGCAGGGGCGAAGTGAAGCTTTCTTT.

The chain joins TRBV27 to TRBJ2-2, with 10 bases fitting TRBD1. The V segment lost 5 bases and the J segment 4 bases; nucleotides outside the gene matches: 13. The CDR3 is 18 residues long. Germline-derived CDR1 and CDR2 are MNHEY and SMNVEV (reference sequence). Written as DNA, the CDR3 is TGTGCCAGCAGTACTCCTCCCCTGACAGGGGGCATCACCGGGGAGCTGTTTTTT. Translated: CASSTPPLTGGITGELFF.

The chain combines TRBV6-5 with TRBJ2-3; 7 nucleotides align to TRBD2. The CDR3 sequence is 14 residues long. Trimming took 8 bases from V and 8 from J; bases not matched to a gene: 13. Germline CDR1 and CDR2: MNHEY and SVGAGI. CDR3 bases: TGTGCCAGCCGCACGACGGGGTCGGGAGGTACGCAGTATTTT. Its translation is CASRTTGSGGTQYF.

This clone was counted between two and nine times. At the DNA level, this CDR3 is encoded by other sequences in the same sample as well. V usage is TRBV11-2 and J usage is TRBJ1-1; D is ambiguous. Trimming pared 6 bases from V and 1 base from J, leaving 9 bases between. Per the germline V gene, CDR1 is SGHAT and CDR2 is FQNNGV. CDR3 length: 13 residues. The CDR3 protein is CASSSDWNTEAFF. CDR3 DNA: TGTGCCAGCAGTTCAGACTGGAACACTGAAGCTTTCTTT.

This chain links TRBV4-3 with TRBJ2-2; possible D gene TRBD2, 5 bases. Germline V gene data show CDR1 as LGHNA and CDR2 as YSLEER. The CDR3 contains 16 residues. V lost 1 base to trimming and J lost 6 bases, with 15 bases between them. Written as DNA, the CDR3 is TGCGCCAGCAGCCAAGTGCCTAACGGGAATCCCGGGGAGCTGTTTTTT. Translation: CASSQVPNGNPGELFF.

The DNA of the CDR3 is TGTGCCAGTGGAGAACAGGGGGCGAGGGGCTACACCTTC. This gives the protein CASGEQGARGYTF. The chain carries TRBV19 and TRBJ1-2; the match to TRBD1 covers 9 bases. The J segment lost 8 bases and the V segment lost 8 bases, leaving 9 bases of the junction unmatched. The germline gives CDR1 LNHDA, CDR2 SQIVND (reference sequence). The CDR3 totals 13 residues.

V gene TRBV4-2 combines with J gene TRBJ2-6; possibly TRBD1 for D (6 bases). Trimming removed 0 bases at V and 0 bases at J, with 15 bases between. Looked up from germline, CDR1 is LGHNA and CDR2 is YNFKEQ. CDR3 size: 19 residues. DNA of the CDR3: TGTGCCAGCAGCCAAGAAGGACAGTGGGTCCTCTCTGGGGCCAACGTCCTGACTTTC. Translating it yields CASSQEGQWVLSGANVLTF.